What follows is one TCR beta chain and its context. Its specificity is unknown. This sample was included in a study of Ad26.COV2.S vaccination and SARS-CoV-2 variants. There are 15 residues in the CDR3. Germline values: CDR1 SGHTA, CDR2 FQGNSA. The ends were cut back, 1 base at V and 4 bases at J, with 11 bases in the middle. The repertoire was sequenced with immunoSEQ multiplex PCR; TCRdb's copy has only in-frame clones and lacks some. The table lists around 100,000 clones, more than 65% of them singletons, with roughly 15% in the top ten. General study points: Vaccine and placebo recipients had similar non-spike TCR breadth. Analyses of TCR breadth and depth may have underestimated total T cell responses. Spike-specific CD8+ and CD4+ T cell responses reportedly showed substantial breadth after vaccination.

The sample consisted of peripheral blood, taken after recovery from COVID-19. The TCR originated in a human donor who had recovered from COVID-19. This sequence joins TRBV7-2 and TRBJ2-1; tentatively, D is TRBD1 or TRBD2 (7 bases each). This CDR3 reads CASSLDRGGYNEQFF. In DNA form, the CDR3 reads TGTGCCAGCAGCTTAGACAGGGGAGGGTACAATGAGCAGTTCTTC.